This T cell receptor (beta chain) was captured in a study of T cell repertoires in cytomegalovirus infection (dated by TCRdb to about 2019). In terms of the full investigation: Donor HLA type was relevant to the analysis, as public TCR beta signatures indicated carriage of CMV infection together with the matching HLA type. Broad study findings and their caveats: In both this cohort and an independent cohort of 352 donors, the cumulative frequency of public TCR beta family members distinguished carriers of CMV infection plus the relevant HLA type. In the ex vivo response, HLA-C-restricted CMV-specific TCR beta clonotypes were dominant, and in two of eight donors the single most frequent clonotype came from this HLA-C-restricted group.

V loses 6 bases, J loses 7 bases, and the germline ends lie 22 bases apart. The CDR3 numbers 16 residues from cysteine through phenylalanine. CDR3 DNA is the only sequence kept; it has 48 bases, read in frame from the first base. CDR1 and CDR2, per the germline V gene, are MDHEN and SYDVKM. Sequencing used an Illumina HiSeq 1500. TCRdb passed the public sequencing reads through fastp at Q25 and MiXCR, retaining productive beta sequences. Each CDR3 protein gets just one entry, which takes the most common genes and DNA from the rows behind it. The sample table contains 600,000 to 800,000 distinct CDR3 sequences; only one count was recorded for 20% to 25% of them. The leading ten clones occupy approximately 8% of the sample. In its sample, this clonotype was seen many times. The antigen it binds to is not known. No much larger clone is present one base from it, and per-base qualities are unavailable.

Recombination linked TRBV28 to TRBJ1-5; the D gene is perhaps TRBD1, from 5 matching bases. The source of this sequence is a human donor in good health (CMV status not recorded). Some clones in this sample may be carry-over from other donors' samples. Sequenced input: CD8+ T cells from PBMCs. For the CDR3, the sequence is CASSTYGRGSGQPQHF. DNA sequence: TGTGCCAGCAGCACCTACGGGAGGGGCTCGGGACAGCCCCAGCATTTT.